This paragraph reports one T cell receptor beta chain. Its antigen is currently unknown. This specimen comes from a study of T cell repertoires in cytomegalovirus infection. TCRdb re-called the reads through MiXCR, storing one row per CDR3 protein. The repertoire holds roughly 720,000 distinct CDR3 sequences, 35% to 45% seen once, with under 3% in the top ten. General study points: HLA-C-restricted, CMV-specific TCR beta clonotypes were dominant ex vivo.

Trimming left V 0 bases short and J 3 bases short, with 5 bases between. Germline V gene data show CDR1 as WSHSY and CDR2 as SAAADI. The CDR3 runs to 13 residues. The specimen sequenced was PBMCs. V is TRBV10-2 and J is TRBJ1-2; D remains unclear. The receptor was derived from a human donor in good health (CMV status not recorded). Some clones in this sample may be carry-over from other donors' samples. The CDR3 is CASSESKDYGYTF. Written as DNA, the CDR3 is TGCGCCAGCAGTGAGTCAAAGGACTATGGCTACACCTTC.